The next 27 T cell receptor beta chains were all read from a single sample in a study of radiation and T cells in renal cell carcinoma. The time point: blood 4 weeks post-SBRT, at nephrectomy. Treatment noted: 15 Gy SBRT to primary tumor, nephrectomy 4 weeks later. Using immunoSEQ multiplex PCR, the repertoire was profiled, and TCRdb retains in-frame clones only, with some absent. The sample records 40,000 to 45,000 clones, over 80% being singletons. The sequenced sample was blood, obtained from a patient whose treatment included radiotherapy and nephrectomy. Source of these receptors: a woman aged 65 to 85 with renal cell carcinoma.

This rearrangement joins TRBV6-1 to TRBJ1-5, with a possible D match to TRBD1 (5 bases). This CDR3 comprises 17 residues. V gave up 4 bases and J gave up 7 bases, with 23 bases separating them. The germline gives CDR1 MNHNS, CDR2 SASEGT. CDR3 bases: TGTGCCAGCAGTGCAACAACAGGTTCTTTCCTAGAGCAGCCCCAGCATTTT. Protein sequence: CASSATTGSFLEQPQHF.

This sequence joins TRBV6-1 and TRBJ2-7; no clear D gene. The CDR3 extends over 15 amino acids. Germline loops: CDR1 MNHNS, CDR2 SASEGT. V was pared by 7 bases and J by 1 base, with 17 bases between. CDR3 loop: CASTTGRMLSYEQYF. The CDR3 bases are TGTGCCAGCACAACGGGCCGAATGTTATCCTACGAGCAGTACTTC.

The CDR3 DNA follows: TGTGCCAGCAGCGGAATGGGGGTCTACCTCCTCCCCTACGAGCAGTACTTC. As protein: CASSGMGVYLLPYEQYF. The genes are TRBV2 and TRBJ2-7; perhaps D is TRBD1 or TRBD2 (5 bases each). CDR1 SNHLY and CDR2 FYNNEI come from the germline V gene. The CDR3 totals 17 residues. Trimming took 6 bases from V and 2 from J, leaving 23 bases between them.

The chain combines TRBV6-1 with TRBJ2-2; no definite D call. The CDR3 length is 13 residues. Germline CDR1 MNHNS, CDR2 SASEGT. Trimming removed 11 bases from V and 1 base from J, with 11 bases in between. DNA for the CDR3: TGTGCCGGGTTCGACCAGAACACCGGGGAGCTGTTTTTT. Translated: CAGFDQNTGELFF.

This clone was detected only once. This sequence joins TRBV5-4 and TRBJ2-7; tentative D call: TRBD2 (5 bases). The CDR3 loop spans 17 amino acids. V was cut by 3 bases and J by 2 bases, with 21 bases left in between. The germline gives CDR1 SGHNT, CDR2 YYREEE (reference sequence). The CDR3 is CASSSSGRAGRPYEQYF. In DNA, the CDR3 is TGTGCCAGCAGCTCATCCGGTCGGGCGGGCCGCCCCTACGAGCAGTACTTC.

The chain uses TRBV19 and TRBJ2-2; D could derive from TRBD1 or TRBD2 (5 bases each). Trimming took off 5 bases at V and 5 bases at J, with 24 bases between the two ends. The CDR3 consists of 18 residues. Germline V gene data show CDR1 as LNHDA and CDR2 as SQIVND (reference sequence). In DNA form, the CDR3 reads TGTGCCAGTAGTTCCGCACTCGGCTCAGGGAGTAGGACCGGGGAGCTGTTTTTT. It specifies CASSSALGSGSRTGELFF.

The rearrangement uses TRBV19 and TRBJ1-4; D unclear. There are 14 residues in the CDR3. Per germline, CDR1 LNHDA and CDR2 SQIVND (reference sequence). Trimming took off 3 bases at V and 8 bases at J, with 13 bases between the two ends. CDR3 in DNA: TGTGCCAGTAGTATGGGTCGCCGTGAAGAAAAACTGTTTTTT. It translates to CASSMGRREEKLFF.

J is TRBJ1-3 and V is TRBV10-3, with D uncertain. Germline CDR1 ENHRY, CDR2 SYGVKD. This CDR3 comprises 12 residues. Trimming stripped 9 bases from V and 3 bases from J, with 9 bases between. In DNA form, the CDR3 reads TGTGCCATTCAGAGGGATGGAAACACCATATATTTT. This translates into CAIQRDGNTIYF.

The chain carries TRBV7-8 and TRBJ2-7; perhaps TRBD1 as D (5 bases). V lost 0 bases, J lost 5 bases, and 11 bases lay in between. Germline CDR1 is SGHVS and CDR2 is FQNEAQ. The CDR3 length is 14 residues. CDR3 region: CASSLAPGNHEQYF. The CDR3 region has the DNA TGTGCCAGCAGCTTAGCGCCAGGGAACCACGAGCAGTACTTC.

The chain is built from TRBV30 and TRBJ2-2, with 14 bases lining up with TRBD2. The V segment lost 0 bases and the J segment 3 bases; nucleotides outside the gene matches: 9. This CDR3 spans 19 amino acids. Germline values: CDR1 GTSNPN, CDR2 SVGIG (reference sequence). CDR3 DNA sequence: TGTGCCTGGAGTGTACGGCGACTAGCGGGAGGGTTGTACACCGGGGAGCTGTTTTTT. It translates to CAWSVRRLAGGLYTGELFF.

The CDR3 DNA is TGTGCCAGCAGCGAGCTTGATCTGGCTGAAGCTTTCTTT. The encoded protein is CASSELDLAEAFF. The chain couples TRBV5-4 to TRBJ1-1; D is uncertain. Per the germline V gene, CDR1 is SGHNT and CDR2 is YYREEE (reference sequence). V was pared by 4 bases and J by 6 bases, with 13 bases between. The CDR3 consists of 13 residues.

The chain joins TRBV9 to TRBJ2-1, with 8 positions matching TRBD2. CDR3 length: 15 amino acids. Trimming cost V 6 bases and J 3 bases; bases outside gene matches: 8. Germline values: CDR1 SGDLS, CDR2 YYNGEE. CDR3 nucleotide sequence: TGTGCCAGCACCCCGGGGGGGGGCCACTACAATGAGCAGTTCTTC. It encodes CASTPGGGHYNEQFF.

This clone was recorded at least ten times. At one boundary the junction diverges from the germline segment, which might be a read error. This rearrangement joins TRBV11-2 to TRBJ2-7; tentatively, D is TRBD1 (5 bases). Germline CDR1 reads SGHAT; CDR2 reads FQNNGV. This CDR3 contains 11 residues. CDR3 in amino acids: CASSFGRVANF. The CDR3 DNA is TGTGCCAGCAGCTTCGGCAGGGTTGCCAACTTC.

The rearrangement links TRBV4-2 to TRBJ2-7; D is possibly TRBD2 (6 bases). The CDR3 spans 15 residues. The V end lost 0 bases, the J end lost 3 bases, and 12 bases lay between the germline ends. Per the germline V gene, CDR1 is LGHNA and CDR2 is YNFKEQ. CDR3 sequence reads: CASSQEVSGVYEQYF. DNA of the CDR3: TGTGCCAGCAGCCAAGAAGTATCGGGGGTCTACGAGCAGTACTTC.

As DNA, the CDR3 is TGCGCCAGCAGCCGAAATCCGGGACAGGGAGTTGCAACTAATGAAAAACTGTTTTTT. It yields the protein CASSRNPGQGVATNEKLFF. This sequence joins TRBV4-3 and TRBJ1-4, with 9 bases matching TRBD1. The CDR3 loop spans 19 amino acids. Germline assignment: CDR1 LGHNA and CDR2 YSLEER. V dropped 4 bases and J dropped 0; count of bases not matched to a gene: 12.

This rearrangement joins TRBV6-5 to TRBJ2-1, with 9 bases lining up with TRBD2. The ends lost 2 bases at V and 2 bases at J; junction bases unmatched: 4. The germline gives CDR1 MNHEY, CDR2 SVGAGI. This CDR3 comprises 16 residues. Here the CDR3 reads CASSYRLAGPYNEQFF. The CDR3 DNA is TGTGCCAGCAGTTACAGGCTAGCGGGGCCCTACAATGAGCAGTTCTTC.

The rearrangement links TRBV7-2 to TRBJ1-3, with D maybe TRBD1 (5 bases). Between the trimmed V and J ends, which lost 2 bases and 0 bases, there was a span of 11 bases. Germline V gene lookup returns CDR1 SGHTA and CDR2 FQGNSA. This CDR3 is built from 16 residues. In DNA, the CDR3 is TGTGCCAGCAGCTTACAGGGCCGGATCTCTGGAAACACCATATATTTT. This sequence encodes CASSLQGRISGNTIYF.

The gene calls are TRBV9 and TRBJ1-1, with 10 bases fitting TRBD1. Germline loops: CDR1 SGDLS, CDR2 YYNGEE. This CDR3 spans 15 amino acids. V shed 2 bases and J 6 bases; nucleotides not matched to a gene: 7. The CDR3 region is CASSVTGQGGSEAFF. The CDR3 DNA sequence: TGTGCCAGCAGCGTGACCGGACAGGGGGGCTCTGAAGCTTTCTTT.

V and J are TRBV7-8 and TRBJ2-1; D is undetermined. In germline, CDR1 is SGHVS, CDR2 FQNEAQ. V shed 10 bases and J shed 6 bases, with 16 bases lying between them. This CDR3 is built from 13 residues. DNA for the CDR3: TGTGCCACGAGCAGGCGCGGAGCCAATGAGCAGTTCTTC. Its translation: CATSRRGANEQFF.

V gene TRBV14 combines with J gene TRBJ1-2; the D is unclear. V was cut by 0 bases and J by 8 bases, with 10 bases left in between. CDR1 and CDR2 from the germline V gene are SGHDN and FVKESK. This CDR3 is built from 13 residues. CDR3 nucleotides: TGTGCCAGCAGCCAAGATTCCAGAAAGGGCTACACCTTC. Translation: CASSQDSRKGYTF.

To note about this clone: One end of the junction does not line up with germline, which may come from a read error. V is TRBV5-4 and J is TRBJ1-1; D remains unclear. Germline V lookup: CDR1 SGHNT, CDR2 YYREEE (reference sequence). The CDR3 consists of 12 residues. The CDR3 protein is CASSFTNTEVFF. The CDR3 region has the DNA TGTGCCAGCAGCTTTACGAACACTGAAGTTTTCTTT. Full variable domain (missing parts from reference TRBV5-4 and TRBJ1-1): ETGVTQSPTHLIKTRGQQVTLRCSSQSGHNTVSWYQQALGQGPQFIFQYYREEENGRGNFPPRFSGLQFPNYSSELNVNALELDDSALYLCASSFTNTEVFFGQGTRLTVV.

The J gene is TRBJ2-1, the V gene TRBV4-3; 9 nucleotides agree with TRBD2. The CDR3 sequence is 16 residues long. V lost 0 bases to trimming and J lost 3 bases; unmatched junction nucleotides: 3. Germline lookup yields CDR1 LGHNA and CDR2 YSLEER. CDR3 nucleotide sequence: TGCGCCAGCAGCCAAGAAAGGACTAGCGTCTACAATGAGCAGTTCTTC. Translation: CASSQERTSVYNEQFF.

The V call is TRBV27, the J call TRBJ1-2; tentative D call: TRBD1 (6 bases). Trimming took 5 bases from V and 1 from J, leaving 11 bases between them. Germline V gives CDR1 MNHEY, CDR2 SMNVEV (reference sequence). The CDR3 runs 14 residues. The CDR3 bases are TGTGCCAGCAGTAAAAGGGGGGTTAACTATGGCTACACCTTC. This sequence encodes CASSKRGVNYGYTF.

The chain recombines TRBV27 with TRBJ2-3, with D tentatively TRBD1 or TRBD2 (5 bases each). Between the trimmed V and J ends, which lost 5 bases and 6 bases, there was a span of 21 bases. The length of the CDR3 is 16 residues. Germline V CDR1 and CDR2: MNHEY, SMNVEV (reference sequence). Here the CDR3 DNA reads TGTGCCAGCAGTCTCGGGGCTCTTCCCTCAGCGGATACGCAGTATTTT. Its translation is CASSLGALPSADTQYF.

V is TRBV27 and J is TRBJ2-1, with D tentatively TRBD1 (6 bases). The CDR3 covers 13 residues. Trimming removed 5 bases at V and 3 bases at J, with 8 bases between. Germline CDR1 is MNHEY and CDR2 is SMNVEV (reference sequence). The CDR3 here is CASSGQNYNEQFF. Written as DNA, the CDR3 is TGTGCCAGCAGTGGACAGAACTACAATGAGCAGTTCTTC.

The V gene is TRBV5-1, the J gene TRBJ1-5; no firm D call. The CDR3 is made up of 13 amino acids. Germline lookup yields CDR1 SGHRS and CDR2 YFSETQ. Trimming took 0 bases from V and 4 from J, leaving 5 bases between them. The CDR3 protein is CASSLGLNQPQHF. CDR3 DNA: TGCGCCAGCAGCTTGGGACTTAATCAGCCCCAGCATTTT. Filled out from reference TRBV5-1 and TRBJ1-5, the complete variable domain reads KAGVTQTPRYLIKTRGQQVTLSCSPISGHRSVSWYQQTPGQGLQFLFEYFSETQRNKGNFPGRFSGRQFSNSRSEMNVSTLELGDSALYLCASSLGLNQPQHFGDGTRLSIL.

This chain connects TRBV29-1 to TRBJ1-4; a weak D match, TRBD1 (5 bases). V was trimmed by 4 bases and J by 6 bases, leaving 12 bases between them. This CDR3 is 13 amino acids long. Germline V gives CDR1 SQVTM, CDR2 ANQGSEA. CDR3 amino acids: CSVGDGPYEKLFF. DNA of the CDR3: TGCAGCGTTGGGGACGGCCCGTATGAAAAACTGTTTTTT.